This is a list of T cell receptor beta chains from one sample in a study of blood T cell repertoires in COVID-19. The table came from immunoSEQ multiplex PCR; TCRdb's copy has only in-frame clones and leaves some out. The repertoire has 70,000 or so clones, around 79% of them found once; the top ten carry 15% to 20%. Sequencing used peripheral blood. Receptors were obtained from a man in his 60s with acute or convalescent COVID-19. CDR3s include the opening cysteine and the closing phenylalanine or tryptophan. The D gene is left open where the match is weak. Only some rows state a clone size, as once, few, many or a class for expanded clones.

clone_size	v_call	d_call	j_call	cdr3_aa	cdr3_nt
once	TRBV6-5	-	TRBJ1-1	CASSPTGNTEAFF	TGTGCCAGCAGCCCAACAGGGAACACTGAAGCTTTCTTT
-	TRBV27	-	TRBJ1-2	CASSSKTLGLYGYTF	TGTGCCAGCAGTTCTAAGACCCTGGGGCTCTATGGCTACACCTTC
-	TRBV7-2	-	TRBJ2-3	CASSLGPSVYTDTQYF	TGTGCCAGCAGCTTAGGTCCTAGCGTCTACACAGATACGCAGTATTTT
-	TRBV5-5	TRBD1	TRBJ2-3	CASSLLPDRGRADTQYF	TGTGCCAGCAGCTTGCTGCCGGACAGGGGTCGGGCAGATACGCAGTATTTT
-	TRBV29-1	-	TRBJ1-1	CSVPRLKYTEAFF	TGCAGCGTCCCGCGCCTGAAATACACTGAAGCTTTCTTT
few	TRBV11-2	TRBD2	TRBJ2-1	CASSFFLAGSRYEQFF	TGTGCCAGCAGCTTCTTCCTAGCGGGGTCACGATATGAGCAGTTCTTC
once	TRBV6-5	-	TRBJ1-2	CASTTGTRGYTF	TGTGCCAGCACAACTGGGACAAGGGGCTACACCTTC
-	TRBV19	-	TRBJ1-2	CASSMRRQETIYGYTF	TGTGCCAGTAGTATGAGGAGACAGGAGACGATCTATGGCTACACCTTC
once	TRBV29-1	TRBD1	TRBJ1-1	CSVAPKWTGQTEAFF	TGCAGCGTTGCGCCTAAGTGGACAGGGCAGACTGAAGCTTTCTTT
few	TRBV11-2	-	TRBJ2-7	CASSPLRREKAYEQYF	TGTGCCAGCAGCCCCCTCCGCAGGGAAAAGGCTTACGAGCAGTACTTC
-	TRBV12-5	TRBD2	TRBJ2-1	CASGRPSGGAAEQFF	TGTGCTAGTGGCCGTCCTAGCGGGGGGGCCGCTGAGCAGTTCTTC
once	TRBV28	TRBD2	TRBJ2-1	CASRGTSGGQYNEQFF	TGTGCCAGCAGGGGGACTAGCGGGGGGCAATACAATGAGCAGTTCTTC
-	TRBV14	-	TRBJ2-1	CASRPGGRFNEQFF	TGTGCCAGCAGACCCGGGGGGCGTTTTAATGAGCAGTTCTTC
few	TRBV6-5	-	TRBJ1-4	CASSRNHEKLFF	TGTGCCAGCAGCAGAAACCATGAAAAACTGTTTTTT
-	TRBV6-6	TRBD1	TRBJ2-7	CASSKGQGIEQYF	TGTGCCAGCAGTAAGGGACAGGGAATTGAGCAGTACTTC
-	TRBV5-4	TRBD1	TRBJ2-7	CASSLIRGSYEQYF	TGTGCCAGCAGCTTGATCAGGGGGTCCTACGAGCAGTACTTC
-	TRBV4-3	TRBD1	TRBJ2-5	CASSSDRVQETQYF	TGCGCCAGCAGCTCGGACAGGGTCCAAGAGACCCAGTACTTC
-	TRBV29-1	-	TRBJ2-3	CSVEDPGTDTQYF	TGCAGCGTTGAAGATCCCGGCACAGATACGCAGTATTTT
-	TRBV6-5	TRBD1	TRBJ1-3	CASSFSRQGSGNTIYF	TGTGCCAGCAGTTTCAGCCGACAGGGGTCTGGAAACACCATATATTTT
few	TRBV19	-	TRBJ1-2	CASSITGGTNYGYTF	TGTGCCAGTAGTATTACAGGAGGGACTAACTATGGCTACACCTTC
-	TRBV19	TRBD1	TRBJ1-1	CASSIVVRGGRSEAFF	TGTGCCAGTAGTATAGTAGTGAGAGGGGGCAGATCGGAAGCTTTCTTT
-	TRBV18	-	TRBJ2-5	CASSPGANQETQYF	TGTGCCAGCTCACCAGGGGCTAATCAAGAGACCCAGTACTTC
-	TRBV7-8	-	TRBJ1-2	CASSLRTANRGYTF	TGTGCCAGCAGCCTCAGGACAGCCAATCGTGGCTACACCTTC
-	TRBV7-2	TRBD1	TRBJ2-7	CASSNSGGYEQYF	TGTGCCAGCAGCAATTCAGGGGGCTACGAGCAGTACTTC
-	TRBV6-5	TRBD2	TRBJ2-1	CASTSGWSNEQFF	TGTGCCAGCACTAGCGGGTGGAGCAATGAGCAGTTCTTC
-	TRBV6-5	-	TRBJ1-5	CASSFGTAQPQHF	TGTGCCAGCAGTTTCGGAACAGCTCAGCCCCAGCATTTT
once	TRBV21-1	-	TRBJ1-1	CASSKRSGQDRLNTEAFF	TGTGCCAGCAGCAAACGTTCAGGACAGGACAGATTGAACACTGAAGCTTTCTTT
-	TRBV10-3	-	TRBJ2-1	CAISEGGKYYNEQFF	TGTGCCATCAGTGAAGGGGGAAAATACTACAATGAGCAGTTCTTC
-	TRBV5-8	TRBD2	TRBJ2-1	CASSSARLAGVYNEQFF	TGTGCCAGCAGCTCCGCTCGACTAGCGGGAGTTTACAATGAGCAGTTCTTC
-	TRBV6-6	-	TRBJ2-3	CASSYANTQYF	TGTGCCAGCAGTTACGCGAATACGCAGTATTTT
-	TRBV7-2	-	TRBJ2-5	CASSQGGGPSETQYF	TGTGCCAGCAGCCAAGGGGGGGGGCCATCCGAGACCCAGTACTTC
few	TRBV28	TRBD1	TRBJ1-2	CASSAARTGGWNYGYTF	TGTGCCAGCAGTGCAGCCCGGACAGGGGGCTGGAACTATGGCTACACCTTC
-	TRBV4-1	TRBD1	TRBJ1-5	CASSPGVNTGTGARVSQPQHF	TGCGCCAGCAGCCCGGGTGTAAATACCGGGACAGGGGCCCGGGTAAGTCAGCCCCAGCATTTT
-	TRBV11-2	TRBD1	TRBJ1-3	CASSLDRVLVNTIYF	TGTGCCAGCAGCCTGGACAGGGTATTAGTAAACACCATATATTTT
-	TRBV6-5	-	TRBJ1-5	CASNHDRNQPQHF	TGTGCCAGCAACCATGACAGAAATCAGCCCCAGCATTTT